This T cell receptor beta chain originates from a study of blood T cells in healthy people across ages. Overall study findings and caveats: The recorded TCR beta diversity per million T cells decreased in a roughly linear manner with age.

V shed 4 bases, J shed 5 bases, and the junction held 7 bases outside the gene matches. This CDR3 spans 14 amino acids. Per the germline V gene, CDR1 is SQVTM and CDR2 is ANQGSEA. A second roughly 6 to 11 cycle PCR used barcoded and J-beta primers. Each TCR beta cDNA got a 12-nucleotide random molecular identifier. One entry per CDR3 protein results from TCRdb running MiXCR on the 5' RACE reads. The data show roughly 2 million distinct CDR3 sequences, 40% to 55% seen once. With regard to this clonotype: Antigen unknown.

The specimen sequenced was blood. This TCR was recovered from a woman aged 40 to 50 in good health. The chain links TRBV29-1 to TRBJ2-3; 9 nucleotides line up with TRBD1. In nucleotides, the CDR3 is TGCAGCGTTGCTGGGGACAGGGCAGGAGATACGCAGTATTTT. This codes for CSVAGDRAGDTQYF.